This record covers a single T cell receptor (beta chain). The ends were cut back, 5 bases at V and 4 bases at J, with 11 bases in the middle. CDR1 is SGHTA, CDR2 FQGNSA, per germline. This CDR3 is built from 14 residues. This specimen comes from a study of T cell changes during pregnancy in multiple sclerosis. Measured with immunoSEQ multiplex PCR; TCRdb has only the in-frame clones, and not every one. The sample consists of nearly 60,000 clones, 91% of them appearing once. J is TRBJ1-4 and V is TRBV7-2; possibly TRBD1 for D (6 bases). The TCR originated in a female donor in good health, enrolled as a control in a pregnancy study. The sequencing used CD4+ T cells from peripheral blood mononuclear cells, collected after pregnancy. CDR3 loop: CASSRGHGNEKLFF. For the CDR3, the DNA is TGTGCCAGCAGCCGGGGACACGGTAATGAAAAACTGTTTTTT.